The clone carrying this T cell receptor beta chain was detected once. No antigen is known for it. These data are taken from a study of Tregs in tolerant kidney transplant recipients. Study results and limitations: The small number of patients limits these findings pending further validation.

Unstimulated regulatory T cells (CD4+CD25+CD127-), CD4+CD25- non-regulatory cells, CD4 and CD8 cells were FACS-sorted from thawed PBMCs. The V gene's germline CDR1 is SGHNT and CDR2 YYREEE (reference sequence). Deletions cut 0 bases from V and 11 bases from J, with 15 bases between. The CDR3 consists of 15 residues. Using immunoSEQ multiplex PCR, the repertoire was profiled, and TCRdb retains in-frame clones only, with some absent. Counted here are some 110,000 clones, about 91% occurring once; the ten biggest clones make up roughly 0.63%. The sequence was obtained from a human donor in good health. The material sequenced was CD4+ T cells from blood. This chain links TRBV5-4 with TRBJ1-6; tentative D call: TRBD1 (6 bases). The CDR3 here is CASSLGDTVGTPLHF. CDR3 sequence (DNA): TGTGCCAGCAGCTTGGGGGACACCGTTGGGACACCCCTCCACTTT.